This T cell receptor (beta chain) is drawn from a study of blood T cell repertoires in COVID-19. Study details: The United States, Italy and Spain supplied acute and convalescent COVID-19 samples. T cells, B-cell-depleted T cells, or PBMCs provided the cDNA or gDNA that served as material.

Per the study methods: Amplification from reference gene primers served as the basis for estimated nucleated cell counts. Some clones are missing from TCRdb's copy, which holds only in-frame ones; the method was immunoSEQ multiplex PCR. V, J and clone size are taken as reported in that table, and D and trimming were inferred from the DNA itself. The data contain about 250,000 clones, approximately 89% of them singletons. The CDR3 runs 17 residues. CDR1 and CDR2 from the germline V gene are LNHNV and YYDKDF (reference sequence). V shed 1 base and J 5 bases; nucleotides not matched to a gene: 12. Seattle researchers signed up patients amid active infection and tracked them longitudinally.

The sequenced sample consisted of peripheral blood. The rearrangement joins TRBV15 to TRBJ2-5; TRBD2 matches 8 bases. This receptor was taken from a woman in her 30s with COVID-19, enrolled during active disease. CDR3 coding DNA: TGTGCCACCAGCAGAGTTGGAGCGGGGGCCCCAGGCGAGACCCAGTACTTC. It codes for CATSRVGAGAPGETQYF.